The clone carrying this TCR beta chain was seen repeatedly, ten times or more. This record belongs to a study of T-cell reconstitution after alpha-beta-depleted transplantation in children. This CDR3 is built from 13 residues. Trimming stripped 2 bases from V and 4 bases from J, with 9 bases between. From germline, CDR1 is MNHEY and CDR2 SVGEGT. Unique molecular identifiers were incorporated during preparation of the TCRbeta library. In TCRdb, the PCR reads were re-called with MiXCR into one record per CDR3 protein. The table records approximately 250,000 distinct CDR3 sequences, over 9.5% of them present only once.

This chain joins TRBV6-2 or TRBV6-3 and TRBJ2-7, with a possible D match to TRBD1 (6 bases). The source material was PBMCs from the stem cell graft donor, sampled from the stem cell graft. The clonotype originates from a human donor who donated a stem cell graft to a child with SCID. In DNA, the CDR3 is TGTGCCAGCAGTTACCCCGACAGGTACGAGCAGTACTTC. This sequence encodes CASSYPDRYEQYF.